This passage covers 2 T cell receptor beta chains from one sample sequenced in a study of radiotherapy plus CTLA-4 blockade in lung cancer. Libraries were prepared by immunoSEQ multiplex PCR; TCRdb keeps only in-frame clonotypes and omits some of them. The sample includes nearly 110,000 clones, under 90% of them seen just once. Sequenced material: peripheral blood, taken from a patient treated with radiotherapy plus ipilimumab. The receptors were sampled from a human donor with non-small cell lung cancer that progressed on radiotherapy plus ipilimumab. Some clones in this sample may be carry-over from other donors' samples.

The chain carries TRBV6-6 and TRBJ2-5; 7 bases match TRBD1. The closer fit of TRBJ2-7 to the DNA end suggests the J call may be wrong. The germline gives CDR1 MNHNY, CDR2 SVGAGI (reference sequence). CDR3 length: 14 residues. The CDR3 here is CASSFRQGVDEQYF. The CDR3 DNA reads TGTGCCAGCAGCTTTCGACAGGGCGTGGACGAGCAGTACTTC.

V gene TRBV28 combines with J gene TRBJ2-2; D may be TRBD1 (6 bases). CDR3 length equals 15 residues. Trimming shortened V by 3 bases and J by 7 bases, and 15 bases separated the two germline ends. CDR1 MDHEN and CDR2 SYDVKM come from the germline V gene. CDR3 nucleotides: TGTGCCAGCAGTTTGTTGACAGGTATCGTCGGGGAGCTGTTTTTT. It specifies CASSLLTGIVGELFF.